This T cell receptor beta chain was documented in a study of cytomegalovirus exposure and HLA in healthy donors. Across the study: Among approximately 400 genotyped donors, around 80% fell in the Caucasian-associated ancestry cluster.

Study-level results: Both high specificity and high sensitivity reportedly marked the classifier's diagnosis of cytomegalovirus status.

Trimming took 5 bases from V and 1 from J; bases not matched to a gene: 12. This CDR3 is built from 18 residues. Germline V gives CDR1 SEHNR, CDR2 FQNEAQ (reference sequence). Of note for this clone: Its antigen is undetermined.

Use of 60 Vbeta and 13 Jbeta primers characterized the PCR. Original methodology: It was a later analysis that counted roughly 79 million unique TCR beta chains, of which around 11 million were shared. Assay: immunoSEQ multiplex PCR; the TCRdb copy retains only in-frame clones and omits some. V, J and clone size were drawn from that table, and D and trimming were deduced from the DNA. Found here are about 84,000 clones, 75% to 90% of them singletons; the top ten hold about 2.5%. The sequenced material came from PBMCs. The TCR sequence derives from a man between 18 and 35 years old in good health and CMV-seronegative. J is TRBJ1-5 and V is TRBV7-9; 9 bases are a match to TRBD1. CDR3 DNA: TGTGCCAGCAGCGACCGGGACAGGGACCGATTGAGCAATCAGCCCCAGCATTTT. Its translation is CASSDRDRDRLSNQPQHF.